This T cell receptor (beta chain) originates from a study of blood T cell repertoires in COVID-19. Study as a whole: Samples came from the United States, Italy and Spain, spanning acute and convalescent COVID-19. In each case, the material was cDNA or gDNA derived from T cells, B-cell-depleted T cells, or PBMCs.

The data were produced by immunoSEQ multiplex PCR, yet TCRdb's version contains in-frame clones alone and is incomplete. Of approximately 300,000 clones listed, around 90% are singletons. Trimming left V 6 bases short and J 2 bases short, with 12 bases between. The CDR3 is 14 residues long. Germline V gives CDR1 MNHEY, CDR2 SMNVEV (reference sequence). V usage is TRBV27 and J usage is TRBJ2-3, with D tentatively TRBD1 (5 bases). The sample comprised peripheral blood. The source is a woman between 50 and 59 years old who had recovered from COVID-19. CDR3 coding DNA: TGTGCCAGCAGCTTCCGACAGTCCACAGATACGCAGTATTTT. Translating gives CASSFRQSTDTQYF.